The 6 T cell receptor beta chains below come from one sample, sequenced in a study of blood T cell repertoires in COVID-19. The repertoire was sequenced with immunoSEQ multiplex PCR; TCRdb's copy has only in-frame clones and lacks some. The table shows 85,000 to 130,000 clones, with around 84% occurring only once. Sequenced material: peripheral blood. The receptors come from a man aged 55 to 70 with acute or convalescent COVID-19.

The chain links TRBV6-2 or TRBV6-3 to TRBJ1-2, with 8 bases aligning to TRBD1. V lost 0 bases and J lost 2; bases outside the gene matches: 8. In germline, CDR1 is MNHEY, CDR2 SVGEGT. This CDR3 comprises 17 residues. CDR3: CASSYSRGQVTNYGYTF. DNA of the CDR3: TGTGCCAGCAGTTACTCTCGGGGACAGGTCACGAACTATGGCTACACCTTC.

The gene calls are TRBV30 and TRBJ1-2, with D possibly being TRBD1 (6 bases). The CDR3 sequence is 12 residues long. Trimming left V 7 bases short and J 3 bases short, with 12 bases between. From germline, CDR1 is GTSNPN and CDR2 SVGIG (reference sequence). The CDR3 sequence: CASQKGDYGYTF. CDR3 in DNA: TGTGCCTCCCAGAAGGGGGACTATGGCTACACCTTC.

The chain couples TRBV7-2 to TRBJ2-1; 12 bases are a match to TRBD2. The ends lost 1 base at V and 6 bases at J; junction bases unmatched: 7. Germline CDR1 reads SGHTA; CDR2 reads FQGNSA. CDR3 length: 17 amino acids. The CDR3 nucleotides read TGTGCCAGCAGCTTAGTGAGGACTAGCGGGGCGGGCAATGAGCAGTTCTTC. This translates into CASSLVRTSGAGNEQFF. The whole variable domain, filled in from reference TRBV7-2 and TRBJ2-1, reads GAGVSQSPSNKVTEKGKDVELRCDPISGHTALYWYRQSLGQGLEFLIYFQGNSAPDKSGLPSDRFSAERTGGSVSTLTIQRTQQEDSAVYLCASSLVRTSGAGNEQFFGPGTRLTVL.

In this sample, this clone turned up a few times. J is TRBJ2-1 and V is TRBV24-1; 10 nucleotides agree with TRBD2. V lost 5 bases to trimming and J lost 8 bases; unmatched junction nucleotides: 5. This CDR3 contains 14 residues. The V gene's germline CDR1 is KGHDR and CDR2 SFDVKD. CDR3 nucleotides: TGTGCCACCAGTGGAGCGGGAGGGTATTATGAGCAGTTCTTC. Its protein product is CATSGAGGYYEQFF.

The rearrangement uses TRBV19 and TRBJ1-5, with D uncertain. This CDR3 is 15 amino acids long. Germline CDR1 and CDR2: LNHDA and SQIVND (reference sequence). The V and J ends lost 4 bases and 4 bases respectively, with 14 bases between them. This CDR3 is CASSTLLTRNQPQHF. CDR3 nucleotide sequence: TGTGCCAGTAGTACTTTACTGACACGGAATCAGCCCCAGCATTTT.

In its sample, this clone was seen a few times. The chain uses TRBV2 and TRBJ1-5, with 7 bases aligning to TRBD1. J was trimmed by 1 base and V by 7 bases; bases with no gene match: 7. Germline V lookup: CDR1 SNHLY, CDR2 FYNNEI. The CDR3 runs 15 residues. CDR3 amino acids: CASKTEGQSNQPQHF. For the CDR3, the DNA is TGTGCCAGCAAAACAGAGGGACAGAGCAATCAGCCCCAGCATTTT.